Following are 20 T cell receptor beta chains from one sample sequenced in a study of T cell changes during pregnancy in multiple sclerosis. Only in-frame clones appear in the TCRdb table, and some are missing; sequencing was by immunoSEQ multiplex PCR. In the table there are 65,000 to 75,000 clones, around 94% of which are singletons. The specimen comprised CD8+ T cells from peripheral blood mononuclear cells, sampled in the third trimester of pregnancy. The receptors originated from a female donor in good health, enrolled as a control in a pregnancy study.

The rearrangement uses TRBV2 and TRBJ1-5, with 7 bases lining up with TRBD1. V shed 8 bases and J 3 bases; nucleotides not matched to a gene: 4. CDR3 length: 13 amino acids. Germline lookup yields CDR1 SNHLY and CDR2 FYNNEI. DNA of the CDR3: TGTGCCAGCCTTGGACAGGACAATCAGCCCCAGCATTTT. This sequence encodes CASLGQDNQPQHF.

V and J are TRBV27 and TRBJ1-1; possible D gene TRBD1, 5 bases. This CDR3 is built from 15 residues. The germline CDR1 and CDR2 sequences are MNHEY and SMNVEV (reference sequence). V was trimmed by 6 bases and J by 1 base, leaving 15 bases between them. The DNA for the CDR3 is TGTGCCAGCAGGCCCACGGGGGTAAAGAACACTGAAGCTTTCTTT. Translating it yields CASRPTGVKNTEAFF.

The genes are TRBV4-1 and TRBJ2-1; the match to TRBD1 covers 9 bases. With 0 bases clipped from V and 9 bases from J, the junction kept 9 bases outside the gene matches. The CDR3 loop spans 16 amino acids. CDR1 and CDR2 from the germline V gene are MGHRA and YSYEKL. CDR3 sequence: CASSQDSTGGLGEQFF. The CDR3 nucleotides read TGCGCCAGCAGCCAAGATAGCACAGGGGGCTTGGGTGAGCAGTTCTTC.

V and J are TRBV5-6 and TRBJ1-3, with unresolved D. Trimming removed 0 bases at V and 0 bases at J, with 7 bases between. The CDR3 runs to 15 residues. Germline V gene lookup returns CDR1 SGHDT and CDR2 YYEEEE. The DNA for the CDR3 is TGTGCCAGCAGCTTGGCGGGGTACTCTGGAAACACCATATATTTT. This codes for CASSLAGYSGNTIYF.

J is TRBJ2-7 and V is TRBV7-9; 7 bases align to TRBD2. The CDR3 has 15 residues. The V gene end was trimmed by 2 bases and the J gene end by 0 bases; junction bases not matched to a gene: 4. The V gene's germline CDR1 is SEHNR and CDR2 FQNEAQ (reference sequence). The CDR3 DNA reads as TGTGCCAGCAGCTTAAAGCGGGGTAGCTCCTACGAGCAGTACTTC. This translates into CASSLKRGSSYEQYF.

The gene calls are TRBV9 and TRBJ1-4, with 7 bases that match TRBD1. This CDR3 region has 15 residues. V shed 4 bases, J shed 5 bases, and the junction held 8 bases outside the gene matches. Germline V gene lookup returns CDR1 SGDLS and CDR2 YYNGEE. CDR3 nucleotides: TGTGCCAGCAGCCCCGGGACAGAGACCAATGAAAAACTGTTTTTT. Translation: CASSPGTETNEKLFF.

This clone was seen a single time. CDR3 sequence: CASSLGDNQPQHF. The CDR3, as DNA: TGTGCCAGCAGTCTAGGGGATAATCAGCCCCAGCATTTT. This chain uses TRBV5-5 with TRBJ1-5, with D maybe TRBD1 (5 bases). This CDR3 is 13 amino acids long. Germline CDR1 is SGHKS and CDR2 is YYEKEE (reference sequence). V gave up 5 bases and J gave up 4 bases, with 10 bases separating them.

The J gene is TRBJ1-2, the V gene TRBV7-9; D call uncertain. The germline V gene encodes CDR1 SEHNR and CDR2 FQNEAQ (reference sequence). The CDR3 length is 17 residues. V was pared by 1 base and J by 4 bases, with 19 bases between. CDR3 nucleotides: TGTGCCAGCAGCTTAGGGGCAGCCCTCATAGTGACCTATGGCTACACCTTC. It is translated as CASSLGAALIVTYGYTF.

This clone has a single count. This chain uses TRBV6-6 with TRBJ1-1; 10 nucleotides match TRBD1. Germline CDR1 MNHNY, CDR2 SVGAGI (reference sequence). The V gene end was trimmed by 6 bases and the J gene end by 5 bases; junction bases not matched to a gene: 6. CDR3 length: 14 residues. The CDR3 DNA is TGTGCCAGCAGCCGAGACAGGGGGCTAACTGAAGCTTTCTTT. Translating it yields CASSRDRGLTEAFF.

This rearrangement joins TRBV25-1 to TRBJ1-2; no firm D call. This CDR3 contains 14 residues. The germline V and J ends were trimmed by 10 bases and 6 bases, with 21 bases remaining between them. In germline, CDR1 is MGHDK, CDR2 SYGVNS. CDR3 in amino acids: CATPGSRSPHGYTF. Written as DNA, the CDR3 is TGTGCCACCCCGGGGAGCCGGTCTCCCCATGGCTACACCTTC.

This chain connects TRBV27 to TRBJ2-7; D uncertain. The germline CDR1 and CDR2 sequences are MNHEY and SMNVEV (reference sequence). Trimming took 4 bases from V and 0 from J, leaving 10 bases between them. CDR3 size: 14 residues. In nucleotides, the CDR3 is TGTGCCAGCAGTTATGGCCGGAGCTCCTACGAGCAGTACTTC. Translating gives CASSYGRSSYEQYF.

This chain joins TRBV29-1 and TRBJ2-3; possible D gene TRBD1, 6 bases. V was cut by 6 bases and J by 7 bases, with 17 bases left in between. The length of the CDR3 is 13 residues. Germline CDR1 and CDR2: SQVTM and ANQGSEA. DNA for the CDR3: TGCAGCGTCACATCCAACCAGGGGAATACGCAGTATTTT. Residues: CSVTSNQGNTQYF.

The chain uses TRBV27 and TRBJ1-1; weak D call: TRBD1 (5 bases). Germline values: CDR1 MNHEY, CDR2 SMNVEV (reference sequence). This CDR3 region has 15 residues. The ends were cut back, 4 bases at V and 2 bases at J, with 14 bases in the middle. CDR3: CASSSLRGENTEAFF. The CDR3 DNA reads TGTGCCAGCAGTTCCCTACGGGGGGAAAACACTGAAGCTTTCTTT.

The chain joins TRBV5-6 to TRBJ2-2, with 8 bases identical to TRBD1. After removal of 1 base from V and 4 bases from J, the junction contained 3 bases not matched to a gene. Germline CDR1 SGHDT, CDR2 YYEEEE. The CDR3 spans 15 residues. The CDR3 bases are TGTGCCAGCAGCTTGTACAGGGGGAGCACCGGGGAGCTGTTTTTT. It specifies CASSLYRGSTGELFF.

The chain has TRBV2 and TRBJ1-2; no definite D call. Germline loops: CDR1 SNHLY, CDR2 FYNNEI. CDR3 size: 14 residues. The V end lost 7 bases, the J end lost 0 bases, and 12 bases lay between the germline ends. The CDR3 nucleotides are TGTGCCAGCACGAGAAGTCCGACTAACTATGGCTACACCTTC. Protein: CASTRSPTNYGYTF.

The chain uses TRBV5-1 and TRBJ2-1; tentative D call: TRBD2 (7 bases). The CDR3 spans 18 residues. CDR1 and CDR2 from the germline V gene are SGHRS and YFSETQ. Trimming left V 0 bases short and J 0 bases short, with 16 bases between. As DNA, the CDR3 is TGCGCCAGCAGCTTGGCCAATGGGGGGGCCGGCTCCTACAATGAGCAGTTCTTC. It codes for CASSLANGGAGSYNEQFF.

The chain combines TRBV30 with TRBJ1-2; a possible D gene is TRBD1 (6 bases). V was pared by 4 bases and J by 0 bases, with 18 bases between. The CDR3 runs 16 residues. Germline values: CDR1 GTSNPN, CDR2 SVGIG (reference sequence). In DNA form, the CDR3 reads TGTGCCTGGACTACCGGACAGACTTTTTCTAACTATGGCTACACCTTC. It codes for CAWTTGQTFSNYGYTF.

This sequence joins TRBV11-2 and TRBJ2-3; D call uncertain. Trimming took 4 bases from V and 3 from J, leaving 8 bases between them. This CDR3 comprises 13 residues. Germline CDR1 and CDR2: SGHAT and FQNNGV. The CDR3 loop is CASSSFGTDTQYF. As DNA, the CDR3 is TGTGCCAGCAGCTCCTTCGGTACAGATACGCAGTATTTT.

This sequence joins TRBV14 and TRBJ1-2; D is unclear. Germline V lookup: CDR1 SGHDN, CDR2 FVKESK. The length of the CDR3 is 13 residues. The V end was cut by 0 bases, the J end by 14 bases, with 16 bases between. The CDR3 coding sequence is TGTGCCAGCAGCCAAGATCCTGCAGACTTCTTAACCTTC. This sequence encodes CASSQDPADFLTF.

This clone was counted once. DNA for the CDR3: TGTGCCAGCAGCTCCCCCTACTCTGGAAACACCATATATTTT. Translating gives CASSSPYSGNTIYF. The chain carries TRBV7-2 and TRBJ1-3, with D uncertain. Trimming shortened V by 4 bases and J by 0 bases, and 7 bases separated the two germline ends. The CDR3 length is 14 residues. The V gene's germline CDR1 is SGHTA and CDR2 FQGNSA.